These T cell receptor beta chains were read from a single sample in a study of blood T cells in healthy people across ages. TCRdb fed the 5' RACE reads into MiXCR, producing one record per CDR3 protein. The data hold almost 550,000 distinct CDR3 sequences, with about 24% observed a single time. Separately, the same data were catalogued under a study of T cells of mothers and their children.

Specimen: blood. These TCRs come from a boy under 18 in good health. The CDR3 runs from the conserved cysteine through the conserved F or W. Fields, in order: V gene, clone size, J gene, D gene, CDR3 protein, CDR3 DNA. The D gene is left open where the match is weak. Size tells how often a clone was seen (once, few, many) or the class of an expanded clone, and some rows leave it out.

TRBV4-1	NA	TRBJ1-1	NA	CASSQEVGGTEAFF	TGCGCCAGCAGCCAAGAGGTGGGGGGGACTGAAGCTTTCTTT
TRBV12-3/TRBV12-4	NA	TRBJ2-3	NA	CASRPGLNSNQPQYF	TGTGCCAGCAGGCCCGGGTTAAATAGCAATCAGCCCCAGTATTTT
TRBV7-2	few	TRBJ1-2	TRBD1	CASGRDRAYGYTF	TGTGCCAGCGGCAGGGACAGGGCCTATGGCTACACCTTC
TRBV28	NA	TRBJ2-5	NA	CASSFLVQETQYF	TGTGCCAGCAGTTTTTTAGTGCAAGAGACCCAGTACTTC
TRBV7-3	NA	TRBJ2-1	NA	CASSPGSRVTYNEQFF	TGTGCCAGCAGCCCTGGTTCCAGGGTAACCTACAATGAGCAGTTCTTC
TRBV5-8	NA	TRBJ1-2	TRBD1	CASSFRILGQGLRGYTF	TGTGCCAGCAGCTTTAGAATATTGGGACAGGGCTTGAGGGGCTACACCTTC
TRBV7-8	NA	TRBJ1-2	TRBD1	CASSLFGQGNSYGYTF	TGTGCCAGCAGCTTATTTGGACAGGGGAATTCCTATGGCTACACCTTC
TRBV9	few	TRBJ2-5	NA	CASSVAVQQETQYF	TGTGCCAGCAGCGTAGCTGTACAGCAAGAGACCCAGTACTTC
TRBV9	few	TRBJ1-2	NA	CASSFSTGGHGYTF	TGTGCCAGCAGCTTTTCGACAGGCGGTCATGGCTACACCTTC
TRBV7-9	NA	TRBJ2-1	TRBD1	CASSKSARDSYNEQFF	TGTGCCAGCAGCAAAAGTGCCCGGGACAGCTACAATGAGCAGTTCTTC
TRBV6-5	NA	TRBJ2-5	TRBD1	CASSSTGTGFRETQYF	TGTGCCAGCAGTTCCACCGGGACAGGGTTCCGAGAGACCCAGTACTTC
TRBV4-3	NA	TRBJ1-2	NA	CASSQIDAGPAVGYTF	TGCGCCAGCAGCCAAATTGACGCAGGGCCGGCAGTCGGCTACACCTTC
TRBV4-3	few	TRBJ1-2	NA	CASSRGYGCTF	TGCGCCAGCAGCCGCGGCTATGGCTGCACCTTC
TRBV6-1	few	TRBJ2-3	NA	CASSEVGPPSSTDTQYF	TGTGCCAGCAGTGAAGTAGGGCCCCCATCGAGCACAGATACGCAGTATTTT
TRBV20-1	few	TRBJ1-4	NA	CSASYRPTNEKLFF	TGCAGTGCTAGCTACCGGCCAACTAATGAAAAACTGTTTTTT
TRBV20-1	NA	TRBJ2-7	NA	CSARRGYYEQYF	TGCAGTGCTAGACGGGGGTACTACGAGCAGTACTTC
TRBV20-1	few	TRBJ2-1	NA	CSAQPPAVSYNEQFF	TGCAGTGCACAACCTCCAGCGGTCTCCTACAATGAGCAGTTCTTC
TRBV12-3/TRBV12-4	few	TRBJ1-1	NA	CASSFGGIARTEAFF	TGTGCCAGCAGTTTTGGGGGAATCGCAAGGACTGAAGCTTTCTTT
TRBV29-1	NA	TRBJ1-2	NA	CSAVLTANYGYTF	TGCAGCGCCGTCCTGACAGCAAACTATGGCTACACCTTC
TRBV4-3	NA	TRBJ2-3	TRBD2	CASSPQGGLAGGRDTQYF	TGCGCCAGCAGCCCCCAGGGAGGGCTAGCGGGAGGCAGAGATACGCAGTATTTT
TRBV7-9	NA	TRBJ2-1	NA	CAGSLKQGIYNEQFF	TGTGCCGGCAGCTTAAAACAGGGAATCTACAATGAGCAGTTCTTC
TRBV20-1	few	TRBJ2-1	NA	CSASRGGSYNEQFF	TGCAGTGCTTCTCGGGGTGGCTCCTACAATGAGCAGTTCTTC
TRBV25-1	few	TRBJ1-1	NA	CASSENSGFRGAFF	TGTGCCAGCAGTGAAAATTCGGGGTTTCGGGGAGCTTTCTTT
TRBV27	NA	TRBJ1-6	NA	CASKTSGRGDSPLHF	TGTGCCAGCAAAACCTCCGGCAGGGGTGACTCACCCCTCCACTTT
TRBV7-2	many	TRBJ2-4	TRBD1	CASSSPRTGPKNIQYF	TGTGCCAGCAGCTCCCCTAGGACAGGGCCTAAAAACATTCAGTACTTC
TRBV27	NA	TRBJ2-7	NA	CASSPSSGGIYEQYF	TGTGCCAGCAGTCCAAGTAGTGGGGGGATCTACGAGCAGTACTTC
TRBV10-3	NA	TRBJ1-2	NA	CAISESLILTDYYGYTF	TGTGCCATCAGTGAGTCCTTAATCTTAACAGATTATTATGGCTACACCTTC
TRBV20-1	few	TRBJ2-4	NA	CSVKTSLLAKNIQYF	TGCAGCGTTAAAACCTCGTTACTAGCCAAAAACATTCAGTACTTC